The clone carrying this T cell receptor (beta chain) appeared many times. Its antigen is currently unknown. The read terminates 3 residues ahead of where the CDR3 ends, so the germline J gene completes it. The data were taken from a study of T cell clonality in common variable immunodeficiency. Study results and caveats: Common variable immunodeficiency TCR beta sequences reportedly had fewer deletions and N-nucleotide insertions. Links between repertoire features and CVID complications were heterogeneity-limited.

The repertoire was sequenced with immunoSEQ multiplex PCR; TCRdb's copy has only in-frame clones and lacks some. This table holds more than 20,000 clones with no singletons; the top ten claim around 2.5%. Diagnosis required reduced IgG, IgA and/or IgM with specific antibody deficiency. Heparinized whole blood, about 4.5 to 9 ml, came from each donor. V lost 10 bases to trimming and J lost 4 bases; unmatched junction nucleotides: 7. The CDR3 is 13 residues long. Germline CDR1 ENHRY, CDR2 SYGVKD. The receptor was isolated from a human donor with common variable immunodeficiency. The V and J genes are TRBV10-3 and TRBJ2-5, with 9 bases that match TRBD1. Sequencing was performed on peripheral blood mononuclear cells. The DNA read from the CDR3 is TGTGCCACTCTACAGGGGGCAGGAGAGACC. Protein product: CATLQGAGET. The CDR3 as a whole reads CATLQGAGETQYF.